This passage covers 19 T cell receptor beta chains from one sample sequenced in a study of blood T cell repertoires in COVID-19. Repertoires were generated with immunoSEQ multiplex PCR, while TCRdb's copy carries only in-frame clones and drops some. The data contain around 150,000 clones, 65% to 85% of them singletons. Source material: peripheral blood. The origin of the receptors is an elderly woman with acute or convalescent COVID-19.

The chain is built from TRBV7-2 and TRBJ2-3; 9 bases align to TRBD2. CDR3 length: 15 residues. Germline CDR1 reads SGHTA; CDR2 reads FQGNSA. V lost 6 bases to trimming and J lost 2 bases; unmatched junction nucleotides: 6. CDR3 loop: CASSTSGGNTDTQYF. CDR3 bases: TGTGCCAGCAGTACAAGCGGGGGGAACACAGATACGCAGTATTTT.

The count of this clone is one. This chain links TRBV5-1 with TRBJ2-5; TRBD1 might be the D (6 bases). Looked up from germline, CDR1 is SGHRS and CDR2 is YFSETQ. The CDR3 extends over 14 amino acids. Trimming stripped 1 base from V and 2 bases from J, with 9 bases between. CDR3 amino acids: CASSLYRGQETQYF. In DNA form, the CDR3 reads TGCGCCAGCAGCTTGTATAGGGGGCAAGAGACCCAGTACTTC. The complete variable domain, with remaining parts taken from reference TRBV5-1 and TRBJ2-5, reads KAGVTQTPRYLIKTRGQQVTLSCSPISGHRSVSWYQQTPGQGLQFLFEYFSETQRNKGNFPGRFSGRQFSNSRSEMNVSTLELGDSALYLCASSLYRGQETQYFGPGTRLLVL.

The chain carries TRBV5-4 and TRBJ2-3; TRBD2 agrees at 7 bases. The germline V gene has CDR1 SGHNT and CDR2 YYREEE (reference sequence). The CDR3 is 15 amino acids. V shed 4 bases, J shed 9 bases, and the junction held 14 bases outside the gene matches. CDR3 loop: CASSSGGRDLGTQYF. The CDR3 bases are TGTGCCAGCAGCAGTGGGGGGAGGGACCTCGGGACGCAGTATTTT.

This clone was recorded a few times. The rearrangement uses TRBV21-1 and TRBJ2-7; the table assigns TRBD2, which was not confirmed against the DNA. TRBV21-1 constitutes a pseudogene. This CDR3 comprises 15 residues. The DNA for the CDR3 is TGTGCCAGCAGCAAAGCGGCGCGGGGCAGTGGCGAGCAGTACTTC. Its translation: CASSKAARGSGEQYF.

The V and J genes are TRBV7-3 and TRBJ2-3; tentatively, D is TRBD2 (6 bases). Trimming pared 5 bases from V and 0 bases from J, leaving 12 bases between. The germline V gene encodes CDR1 SGHTA and CDR2 FQGTGA. The CDR3 totals 15 residues. The CDR3 reads CASSSGRASTDTQYF. The CDR3 DNA reads as TGTGCCAGCAGCAGCGGGCGGGCCAGCACAGATACGCAGTATTTT.

This clone was detected a few times. The J gene is TRBJ2-2, the V gene TRBV7-2, with a tentative D call TRBD2 (7 bases). The CDR3 loop spans 15 amino acids. Germline V gives CDR1 SGHTA, CDR2 FQGNSA. V was shortened by 2 bases and J by 5 bases, with 12 bases between the two germline ends. DNA of the CDR3: TGTGCCAGCAGCTTACAGGGGAGGGTTACCGGGGAGCTGTTTTTT. Protein product: CASSLQGRVTGELFF.

V is TRBV2 and J is TRBJ1-3; D is ambiguous. CDR1 SNHLY and CDR2 FYNNEI come from the germline V gene. The V end lost 1 base, the J end lost 4 bases, and 8 bases lay between the germline ends. The CDR3 has 14 amino acids. The CDR3 DNA reads as TGTGCCAGCAGTGAAGGAGGTTCCGGAAACACCATATATTTT. It translates to CASSEGGSGNTIYF.

This chain connects TRBV6-5 to TRBJ1-2; TRBD1 matches at 8 bases. CDR1 MNHEY and CDR2 SVGAGI come from the germline V gene. The CDR3 loop spans 15 amino acids. V gave up 6 bases and J gave up 3 bases; unmatched junction bases: 9. CDR3 sequence reads: CASSLQGAWDYGYTF. The CDR3 nucleotides read TGTGCCAGCAGCCTGCAGGGGGCTTGGGACTATGGCTACACCTTC.

The chain couples TRBV10-2 to TRBJ2-7, with unresolved D. The CDR3 is made up of 14 amino acids. Between the trimmed V and J ends, which lost 4 bases and 4 bases, there was a span of 14 bases. Germline CDR1 and CDR2: WSHSY and SAAADI. CDR3 nucleotides: TGCGCCAGCAGTGGTCCGGAGACGGTATACGAGCAGTACTTC. Protein: CASSGPETVYEQYF.

This clone came up a few times. The gene calls are TRBV10-3 and TRBJ1-6; 8 nucleotides match TRBD1. This CDR3 has 15 amino acids. The junction had 4 bases not matched to a gene; V was cut back by 6 bases and J by 3 bases. Per germline, CDR1 ENHRY and CDR2 SYGVKD. In DNA, the CDR3 is TGTGCCATCAGGGACAGGGTATACTATAATTCACCCCTCCACTTT. Its translation is CAIRDRVYYNSPLHF.

The gene calls are TRBV3-1 (or the pseudogene TRBV3-2) and TRBJ1-4, with D hard to call. Trimming left V 0 bases short and J 2 bases short, with 10 bases between. The CDR3 runs to 16 residues. Germline lookup yields CDR1 LGHDT and CDR2 YNNKEL (reference sequence). CDR3 amino acids: CASSQDRSRTNEKLFF. In nucleotides, the CDR3 is TGTGCCAGCAGCCAAGATCGGTCTCGGACTAATGAAAAACTGTTTTTT.

V usage is TRBV29-1 and J usage is TRBJ1-1; TRBD1 matches 7 bases. Trimming at V came to 7 bases and at J to 6 bases, leaving 14 bases not matched to a gene. CDR3 size: 14 residues. CDR1 SQVTM and CDR2 ANQGSEA come from the germline V gene. In nucleotides, the CDR3 is TGCAGCGGGAAATCCGGGACAGAGGGGGCTGAAGCTTTCTTT. It yields the protein CSGKSGTEGAEAFF. Full variable domain (outside the CDR3, taken from reference TRBV29-1 and TRBJ1-1): SAVISQKPSRDICQRGTSLTIQCQVDSQVTMMFWYRQQPGQSLTLIATANQGSEATYESGFVIDKFPISRPNLTFSTLTVSNMSPEDSSIYLCSGKSGTEGAEAFFGQGTRLTVV.

Only a few counts were recorded for this clone. The V call is TRBV3-1 (or the pseudogene TRBV3-2), the J call TRBJ1-6; D gene unclear. CDR3 length: 12 residues. Germline lookup yields CDR1 LGHDT and CDR2 YNNKEL (reference sequence). V shed 3 bases and J shed 7 bases, with 4 bases lying between them. DNA for the CDR3: TGTGCCAGCAGCCACCTAAATTCACCCCTCCACTTT. It yields the protein CASSHLNSPLHF.

This clone has a single count. The chain is built from TRBV18 and TRBJ1-5; TRBD1 matches 9 bases. Germline values: CDR1 KGHSH, CDR2 LQKENI. J was trimmed by 5 bases and V by 4 bases; bases with no gene match: 6. The CDR3 length is 15 residues. This CDR3 is CASSRTGQGDQPQHF. The CDR3 DNA follows: TGTGCCAGCTCACGAACGGGACAGGGCGATCAGCCCCAGCATTTT.

The J gene is TRBJ2-7, the V gene TRBV3-1 (or the pseudogene TRBV3-2), with 7 bases aligning to TRBD2. With V trimmed by 6 bases and J by 4 bases, 12 bases remained unmatched. The CDR3 contains 15 residues. Germline V CDR1 and CDR2: LGHDT, YNNKEL (reference sequence). The CDR3 reads CASSHRALAEYEQYF. The CDR3 DNA reads TGTGCCAGCAGTCATCGGGCGCTAGCGGAGTACGAGCAGTACTTC.

This chain connects TRBV25-1 to TRBJ2-7, with TRBD2 identical over 13 bases. The CDR3 is 13 residues long. The J segment lost 2 bases and the V segment lost 8 bases, leaving 0 bases of the junction unmatched. In germline, CDR1 is MGHDK, CDR2 SYGVNS. This chain's CDR3 is CASGTSGAYEQYF. The CDR3 bases are TGTGCCAGCGGGACTAGCGGGGCCTACGAGCAGTACTTC.

The chain has TRBV5-4 and TRBJ2-2; 8 positions match TRBD1. Germline CDR1 is SGHNT and CDR2 is YYREEE (reference sequence). V shed 1 base and J 3 bases; nucleotides not matched to a gene: 5. The CDR3 totals 16 residues. For the CDR3, the DNA is TGTGCCAGCAGCTTGCTAGGACAGGGCGACACCGGGGAGCTGTTTTTT. Its protein is CASSLLGQGDTGELFF.

This clone was seen a few times. The rearrangement uses TRBV7-9 and TRBJ1-1; 8 bases are shared with TRBD1. CDR3 length: 13 amino acids. Unmatched junction bases numbered 5, after V lost 5 bases and J lost 6 bases. Germline assignment: CDR1 SEHNR and CDR2 FQNEAQ (reference sequence). In DNA form, the CDR3 reads TGTGCCAGCAGCGGTCAGGGGGCCCCTGAAGCTTTCTTT. Translation: CASSGQGAPEAFF.

This chain uses TRBV27 with TRBJ1-5; 9 nucleotides align to TRBD1. The germline CDR1 and CDR2 sequences are MNHEY and SMNVEV (reference sequence). This CDR3 contains 15 residues. J gave up 9 bases and V 4 bases, and 10 bases lay outside the gene matches. CDR3 sequence: CASSSQGAHRLPQHF. The CDR3 DNA follows: TGTGCCAGCAGTTCACAGGGGGCCCACCGCTTGCCCCAGCATTTT.